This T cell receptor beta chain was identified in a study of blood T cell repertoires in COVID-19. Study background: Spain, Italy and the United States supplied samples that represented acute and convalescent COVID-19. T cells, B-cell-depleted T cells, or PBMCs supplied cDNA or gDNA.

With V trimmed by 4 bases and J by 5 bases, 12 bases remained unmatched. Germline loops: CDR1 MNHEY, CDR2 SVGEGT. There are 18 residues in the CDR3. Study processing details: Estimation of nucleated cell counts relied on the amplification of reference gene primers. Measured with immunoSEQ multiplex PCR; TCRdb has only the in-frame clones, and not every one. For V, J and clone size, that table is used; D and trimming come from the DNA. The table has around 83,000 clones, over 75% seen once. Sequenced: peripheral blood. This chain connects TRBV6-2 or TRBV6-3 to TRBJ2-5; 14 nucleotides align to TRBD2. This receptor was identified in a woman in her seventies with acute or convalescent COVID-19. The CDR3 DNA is TGTGCCAGCAGTTTGACCGGTGGACTAGCGGGGGGTGGGGAGACCCAGTACTTC. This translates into CASSLTGGLAGGGETQYF.